Sequencing of this T cell receptor beta chain was carried out in a study of shared clonotypes between healthy human individuals (dated by TCRdb to the early 2020s). A note on the overall study: Three men and a couple of women, aged 18 to 49 years, made up the cohort. Per donor, leukapheresis produced somewhere between about 0.94 and 9 billion PBMCs. The study deeply sequenced blood TCR repertoires of about 5 healthy adults to estimate repertoire size and the extent of clonotype sharing between individuals. Per donor, three plates each were used for CD4 naive and CD4 memory, two for CD8 naive, and one for CD8 memory. Different laboratories and diverse techniques were used to prepare libraries and sequence TCR repertoires, to increase sequencing depth and limit assay-specific biases. Overall study outcomes, separate from this receptor: Based on pairwise subsampling, the degree of clonotype sharing among donors was expected to be affected by sequencing depth. Compared with non-shared clonotypes, the clonotypes found in all four sorted-subset donors had higher generation probabilities. Rarefaction of sorted-subset datasets indicated incomplete sequencing despite the large sequencing depth. The small number of donors limited the genetic and exposure-history diversity represented. Estimated clonotype richness was generally larger for naive than for memory subsets. About 5% of naive CD4, 3.5% of naive CD8, around 2.3% of memory CD4, and around 0.42% of memory CD8 clonotypes were shared across several donors. Sampling was restricted to blood, and TCR repertoires in tissues likely differ from the TCR repertoires found in blood.

CDR1 and CDR2 were assigned from the germline V gene (reference sequence) as GTSNPN and SVGIG. Trimming removed 4 bases from V and 2 bases from J, leaving 10 bases between the germline ends. Including cysteine and phenylalanine, the CDR3 has 13 amino acids. The read is trimmed to its CDR3 DNA, 39 bases read in frame from base 1. TCR CDR3 regions were amplified from genomic DNA by multiplex PCR using the deep immunoSEQ assay. Extracted genomic DNA from each cell subset was spread evenly across all wells of several immunoSEQ 96-well plates, with each plate serving as a replicate. For sorted subsets, 150 to 250 ng of genomic DNA, equivalent to 25,000 to 35,000 T cell genomes, went into each replicate PCR. The purified libraries were quantified using a Qubit 3.0 fluorometer, sized with a Bioanalyzer 2100, and then quantified again using the KAPA Library Quantification kit. Each immunoSEQ 96-well plate was sequenced on its own single-read 150-cycle Illumina NextSeq 550 flow cell. As for how the authors treated the data: Because the immunoSEQ output held only junctional sequences and lacked quality scores, the filtering could not match the filtering applied to full-length reads. Sequences were annotated with PyIR, a Python wrapper for IgBLAST v1.9, using IMGT germline references to assign V/J genes and CDR3. Any read was removed if the V/J assignment was weak (E-value above 1e-6), the CDR3 was missing, or the read contained stop codons, out-of-frame junctions, or ambiguous translated residues. A V3J clonotype was defined by an identical inferred V gene, J gene, and CDR3 amino acid sequence. The percentage overlap between two repertoires was calculated by dividing the number of shared unique clonotypes by the size of the smaller repertoire. Richness of each repertoire was evaluated using RTK rarefaction, the Chao1 estimator, and Recon v2.1 estimates of unobserved clonotypes. Generation probabilities were computed with OLGA for all TCRbeta clonotypes obtained by the gDNA method from a handful of donors. TCRdb holds this immuneACCESS table with in-frame rearrangements only. Some clones are missing; in checked studies, unresolved V genes explain under half, and the rest has no known cause. That table furnishes V, J and clone size, whereas the DNA furnished D and trimming. For this sample the table gives 1.5 million to 2.5 million clones, of which about 95% were detected only once. Approximately 1% of the sample is held by the ten biggest clonotypes.

With regard to this clone: The specificity of this receptor is unknown. Base qualities are missing; no much larger clone stands one base away.

CD8 naive samples were CD45RO-negative cells positively selected for CCR7, giving a CD45RA+CCR7+ population that excluded TemRA cells. Donors were healthy HIV-negative adults with no recently reported acute infections or vaccinations. Every donor was a Caucasian adult residing in Nashville, Tennessee, USA. Blood was collected by leukapheresis, and PBMCs were isolated by Ficoll-Histopaque density gradient centrifugation and then cryopreserved in liquid nitrogen vapor phase. Analytical flow cytometry was used to check the purity and quantity of each magnetically sorted T cell population. Each sorted fraction had its genomic DNA isolated and then quantified by UV absorbance on a Nanodrop 2000c.

The origin of this receptor is a young man in good health. Sequencing was done on a sample of naive CD8+ T cells sorted from blood. The cell subset or site label here, explained by the study, means: CD45RA+CCR7+. The chain employs TRBV30 and TRBJ2-3; the best D guess is TRBD1, with 5 bases matching. The DNA sequence follows: TGTGCCTGGACTCGGACAAACACAGATACGCAGTATTTT. This yields the protein CAWTRTNTDTQYF.